The T cell receptor (beta chain) under discussion was sequenced for a study of blood T cell repertoires in COVID-19. From germline, CDR1 is SGHRS and CDR2 YFSETQ. This CDR3 comprises 19 residues. V shed 6 bases, J shed 4 bases, and the junction held 15 bases outside the gene matches. TCRdb's copy holds only in-frame clones and misses some; the assay was immunoSEQ multiplex PCR. The table includes 250,000 to 350,000 clones, about 85% detected once. The rearrangement links TRBV5-1 to TRBJ2-2; 13 bases match TRBD2. Sequences were obtained from peripheral blood. This clonotype originated in a man aged 18 to 35 with active or convalescent COVID-19. CDR3 coding DNA: TGCGCCAGCAAATCCGGGACTAGCGGGGTCCGGAGGGTCACCGGGGAGCTGTTTTTT. Its protein is CASKSGTSGVRRVTGELFF.